This entry describes one T cell receptor (beta chain). Its antigen is unidentified. The junction does not match germline at one end; this may be a read error. TCR alpha and beta CDR3 regions were amplified from RNA using iRepertoire nested multiplex PCR. TCRdb processed the multiplex PCR reads anew with MiXCR; each CDR3 protein has one entry. The data hold fewer than 500,000 distinct CDR3 sequences, with less than 50% observed a single time. Germline V gene data show CDR1 as MDHEN and CDR2 as SYDVKM. The CDR3 totals 15 residues. The entry originates in a study of glioma-infiltrating T cells. Study-level background: Low-grade gliomas were grade II; glioblastomas were grade IV at initial diagnosis.

Study-wide points: Only very few CDR3 sequences appeared in both tissue and blood.

The receptor was isolated from a human donor with low-grade glioma or glioblastoma, undergoing nonglioma brain surgery, or in good health (not recorded which). Sample: glioma tissue, nonneoplastic brain tissue, or PBMCs (not recorded which). The V call is TRBV28, the J call TRBJ1-2; D possibly corresponds to TRBD1 (5 bases). The CDR3 DNA reads TGCGCCAGCAGTTTATCGGGGACGCCCTTCGATGGCTACACCTTC. It yields the protein CASSLSGTPFDGYTF.